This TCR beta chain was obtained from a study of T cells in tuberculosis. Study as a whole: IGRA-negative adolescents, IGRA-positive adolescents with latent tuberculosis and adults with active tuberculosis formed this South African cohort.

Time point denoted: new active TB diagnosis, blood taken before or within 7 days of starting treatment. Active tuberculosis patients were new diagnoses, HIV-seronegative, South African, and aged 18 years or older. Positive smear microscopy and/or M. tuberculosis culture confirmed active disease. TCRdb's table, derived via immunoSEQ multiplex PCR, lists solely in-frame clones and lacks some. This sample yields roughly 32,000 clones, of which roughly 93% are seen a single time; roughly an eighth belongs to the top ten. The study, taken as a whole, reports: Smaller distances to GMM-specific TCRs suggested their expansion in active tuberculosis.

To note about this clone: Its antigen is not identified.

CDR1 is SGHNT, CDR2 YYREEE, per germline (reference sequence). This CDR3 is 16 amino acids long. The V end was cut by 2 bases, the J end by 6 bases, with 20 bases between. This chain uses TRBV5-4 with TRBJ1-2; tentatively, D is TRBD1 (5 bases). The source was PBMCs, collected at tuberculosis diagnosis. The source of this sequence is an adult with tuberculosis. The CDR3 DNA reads TGTGCCAGCAGCTTACCTCAGGGTATAGTAGGAGATGGCTACACCTTC. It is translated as CASSLPQGIVGDGYTF.